The 2 T cell receptor beta chains presented below share a single source sample, sequenced in a study of long-term antiretroviral therapy in people with HIV. Investigators performed immunoSEQ version v3.0 at survey level. Method: immunoSEQ multiplex PCR; TCRdb's copy keeps in-frame clones and lacks some. This table holds tens of thousands of clones, roughly 87% found once. Sequenced here: unsorted PBMCs, sampled 2 years after starting antiretroviral therapy. The source of these receptors is a man aged 45-65 years with HIV.

J is TRBJ2-2 and V is TRBV7-9; TRBD2 might be the D (5 bases). V dropped 4 bases and J dropped 5 bases, with 23 bases sitting between them. The CDR3 runs 18 residues. Germline V lookup: CDR1 SEHNR, CDR2 FQNEAQ (reference sequence). The CDR3 spells CASSSSGISEWRTGELFF. Here the CDR3 DNA reads TGTGCCAGCAGCTCGTCCGGTATTAGCGAGTGGCGGACCGGGGAGCTGTTTTTT. The full variable domain, in which reference TRBV7-9 and TRBJ2-2 provide the parts outside the CDR3, is DTGVSQNPRHKITKRGQNVTFRCDPISEHNRLYWYRQTLGQGPEFLTYFQNEAQLEKSRLLSDRFSAERPKGSFSTLEIQRTEQGDSAMYLCASSSSGISEWRTGELFFGEGSRLTVL.

This clone was recorded a few times. This chain connects TRBV7-9 to TRBJ2-7; TRBD1 matches 7 bases. Looked up from germline, CDR1 is SEHNR and CDR2 is FQNEAQ (reference sequence). The V and J ends lost 1 base and 3 bases, in that order; junction bases with no gene match: 3. The CDR3 sequence is 14 residues long. This CDR3 reads CASSLDRGSYEQYF. The CDR3 DNA sequence: TGTGCCAGCAGCTTAGACAGGGGAAGCTACGAGCAGTACTTC.